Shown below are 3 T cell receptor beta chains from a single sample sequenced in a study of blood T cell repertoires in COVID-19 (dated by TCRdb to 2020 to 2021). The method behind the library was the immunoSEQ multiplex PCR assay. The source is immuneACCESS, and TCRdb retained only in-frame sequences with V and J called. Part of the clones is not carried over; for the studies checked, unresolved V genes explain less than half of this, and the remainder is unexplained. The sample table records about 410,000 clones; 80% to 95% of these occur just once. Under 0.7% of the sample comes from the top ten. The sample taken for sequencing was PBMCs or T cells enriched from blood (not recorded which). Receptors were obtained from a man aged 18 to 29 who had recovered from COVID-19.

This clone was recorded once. CDR3 residues: CASSLSGGTYNEQFF. CDR3 DNA: TGTGCCAGCAGCTTATCAGGGGGGACTTACAATGAGCAGTTCTTC. This rearrangement joins TRBV5-5 to TRBJ2-1; D may be TRBD1 (7 bases). Trimming removed 2 bases at V and 4 bases at J, with 13 bases between. The germline CDR1 and CDR2 sequences are SGHKS and YYEKEE (reference sequence). This CDR3 has 15 residues.

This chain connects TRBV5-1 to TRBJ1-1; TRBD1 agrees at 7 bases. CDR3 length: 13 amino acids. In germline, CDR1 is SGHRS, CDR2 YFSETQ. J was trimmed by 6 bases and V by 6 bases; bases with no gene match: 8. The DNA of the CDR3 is TGCGCCAGCACCAGGGGGGCGGCAGCTGAAGCTTTCTTT. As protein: CASTRGAAAEAFF. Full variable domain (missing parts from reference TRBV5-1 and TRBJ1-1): KAGVTQTPRYLIKTRGQQVTLSCSPISGHRSVSWYQQTPGQGLQFLFEYFSETQRNKGNFPGRFSGRQFSNSRSEMNVSTLELGDSALYLCASTRGAAAEAFFGQGTRLTVV.

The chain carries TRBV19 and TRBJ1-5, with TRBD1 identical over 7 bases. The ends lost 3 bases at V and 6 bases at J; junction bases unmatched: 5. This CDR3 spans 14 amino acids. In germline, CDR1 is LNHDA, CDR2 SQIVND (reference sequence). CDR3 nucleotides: TGTGCCAGTAGTATTAAGGGGGCGATTCAGCCCCAGCATTTT. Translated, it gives CASSIKGAIQPQHF.